This T cell receptor (beta chain) was sequenced during a study of blood T cell repertoires in COVID-19. As for the study in general: The United States, Italy and Spain were the sources of the acute and convalescent COVID-19 samples.

As processed by the authors: Amplification from reference gene primers served as the basis for estimated nucleated cell counts. The assay was immunoSEQ multiplex PCR, and TCRdb's table has in-frame clones only and misses some. V and J calls plus clone size are reproduced from that table; the DNA served to infer D and trimming. This sample carries 250,000 to 300,000 clones, roughly 90% of them seen once, and the ten largest clones take about 0.94%. The CDR3 runs 16 residues. The germline gives CDR1 LNHDA, CDR2 SQIVND (reference sequence). V shed 6 bases and J 1 base; nucleotides not matched to a gene: 8.

This TCR derives from a woman between 40 and 55 years old who had recovered from COVID-19. Sequencing was done on a sample of peripheral blood. V and J are TRBV19 and TRBJ2-7; 11 bases agree with TRBD2. The CDR3 DNA reads TGTGCCAGTAGATCAACCGGGACTAGCGGTTCCTACGAGCAGTACTTC. Protein sequence: CASRSTGTSGSYEQYF.